Listed below are T cell receptor beta chains from one sample, sequenced in a study of blood T cells in healthy people across ages. TCRdb called the 5' RACE reads again in MiXCR, with one record for every CDR3 protein. The sample holds roughly 680,000 distinct CDR3 sequences, approximately 52% seen once. The specimen sequenced was blood. The receptors originated from a woman older than 75 in good health. The CDR3 runs from the conserved cysteine through the conserved F or W.

V gene	CDR3 protein
TRBV20-1	CSARDPVVNEQYF
TRBV12-3/TRBV12-4	CASSSSGRGEQYF
TRBV28	CASSFRPGGLEQYF
TRBV7-2	CASSLHQGVRGNTIYF
TRBV6-5	CASSLEGEETDTQYF
TRBV20-1	CSAPGQGAPVYGYTF
TRBV29-1	CSVGEVDGNIQYF
TRBV10-3	CAISESPTLWGDQPQHF
TRBV28	CASSSPWGSGTLGVSNEQFF
TRBV29-1	CSAASPGLAVWDEQFF